This entry is about one TCR beta chain. The clone's antigen remains unknown. There are no base qualities to consult, and no much larger clone falls within one base. The record originates from a study of shared clonotypes between healthy human individuals (dated by TCRdb to about 2020). The study in broad terms: A few men and two women, aged 18 to 49 years, made up the cohort. Blood TCR repertoires of roughly 5 healthy adults were deeply sequenced to estimate repertoire size and the extent of clonotype sharing between individuals. Per donor, leukapheresis produced somewhere between about 0.85 and 9.5 billion PBMCs. For each donor, CD4 naive and CD4 memory were each run on three plates, CD8 naive on two plates, and CD8 memory on one plate. Different laboratories and diverse techniques were used to prepare libraries and sequence TCR repertoires, to increase sequencing depth and limit assay-specific biases.

Here is what the overall study found, with its caveats: Sampling was restricted to blood, and TCR repertoires in tissue are likely to differ from TCR repertoires in blood. Larger estimated clonotype richness was generally found for naive subsets than for memory subsets. Compared with non-shared clonotypes, the clonotypes found in all four sorted-subset donors had higher generation probabilities. Pairwise subsampling led to the expectation that sequencing depth would affect the degree of clonotype sharing among donors. The genetic and exposure-history diversity represented was limited by the small number of donors. When a handful of donors were compared, the shared fraction of clonotypes was about 5.5% for naive CD4, approximately 3.5% for naive CD8, 2% to 2.5% for memory CD4, and roughly 0.4% for memory CD8. Incomplete sequencing was indicated by rarefaction of sorted-subset datasets, despite the large sequencing depth.

For CDR1 and CDR2, the germline V gene lists SQVTM and ANQGSEA. Including cysteine and phenylalanine, the CDR3 has 13 amino acids. Just CDR3 DNA is preserved here, 39 bases in frame from base 1. V is clipped by 7 bases and J by 1 base, and the sequence between their germline boundaries is 13 bases long. The donors were healthy, HIV-negative adults who had no recently reported acute infections or vaccinations. Every donor was a Caucasian adult living in Nashville, Tennessee, USA. Magnetic negative selection was used to enrich CD4+ T cells, after which naive cells were positively selected on CD45RA and the negative fraction became the memory subset. After blood collection by leukapheresis, PBMCs were isolated using Ficoll-Histopaque density gradient centrifugation and then cryopreserved in the vapor phase of liquid nitrogen. Analytical flow cytometry was used to check the purity and quantity of every magnetically sorted T cell population. Genomic DNA was isolated from every sorted fraction and measured by UV absorbance on a Nanodrop 2000c.

Using the deep immunoSEQ assay, multiplex PCR amplified TCR CDR3 regions from genomic DNA. Extracted genomic DNA from each cell subset was spread evenly across all wells of several immunoSEQ 96-well plates, with each plate serving as a replicate. Each replicate PCR for sorted subsets received about 210 ng genomic DNA, equal to tens of thousands of T cell genomes. Purified libraries were measured with a Qubit 3.0 fluorometer, size-checked on a Bioanalyzer 2100, and measured again with the KAPA Library Quantification kit. Every immunoSEQ 96-well plate was sequenced on a dedicated single-read 150-cycle Illumina NextSeq 550 flow cell. As for how the authors treated the data: The immunoSEQ output contained only junctional sequences without quality scores, so filtering could not match that applied to full-length reads. To assign V/J genes and CDR3, sequences were annotated using PyIR, a Python wrapper for IgBLAST v1.9, with IMGT germline references. Reads were removed for weak V/J assignments (E-value above 1e-6), missing CDR3, stop codons, out-of-frame junctions, or ambiguous translated residues. V3J clonotypes were defined as sequences sharing the same inferred V gene, J gene, and CDR3 amino acid sequence. To compute the percentage overlap between repertoires, the number of shared unique clonotypes was divided by the size of the smaller repertoire. Richness of each repertoire was evaluated using RTK rarefaction, the Chao1 estimator, and Recon v2.1 estimates of unobserved clonotypes. Generation probabilities were computed with OLGA for all TCRbeta clonotypes obtained by the gDNA method from several donors. The clones in this table, taken by TCRdb from immuneACCESS, are in-frame only. Not every clone is retained; where verified, under half of the shortfall comes from an unresolved V gene, and the cause of the rest is unknown. Clone size and V and J calls were adopted from that table, with D and trimming inferred from the DNA. This sample gives more than 2 million clones in total; 90% to 96% of them show up just once. Roughly 0.13% of the sample comes from the top ten.

The chain was built from TRBV29-1 and TRBJ1-1; the D gene cannot be resolved reliably. The sequence was collected from a man younger than 30 in good health. The sample was naive CD4+ T cells sorted from blood. The meaning of the sample's cell subset or site label: CD45RA+ positively selected. The nucleotides read TGCAGCGCCGTGAGAGGGAAGAACACTGAAGCTTTCTTT. Its product reads: CSAVRGKNTEAFF.